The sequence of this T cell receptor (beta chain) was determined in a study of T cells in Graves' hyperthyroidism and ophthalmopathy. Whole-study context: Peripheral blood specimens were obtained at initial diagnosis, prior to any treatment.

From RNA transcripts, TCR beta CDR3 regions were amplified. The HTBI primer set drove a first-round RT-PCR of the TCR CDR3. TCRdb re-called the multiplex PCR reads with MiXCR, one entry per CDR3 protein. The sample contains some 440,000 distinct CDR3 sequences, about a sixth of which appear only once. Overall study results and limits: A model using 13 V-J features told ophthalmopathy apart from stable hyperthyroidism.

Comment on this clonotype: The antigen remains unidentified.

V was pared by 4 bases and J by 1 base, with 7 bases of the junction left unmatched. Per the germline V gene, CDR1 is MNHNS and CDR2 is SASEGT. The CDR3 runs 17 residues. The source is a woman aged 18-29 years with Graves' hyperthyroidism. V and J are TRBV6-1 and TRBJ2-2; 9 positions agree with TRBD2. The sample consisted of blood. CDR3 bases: TGTGCCAGCAGTGCAAAATCTAGCGGGGTGAACACCGGGGAGCTGTTTTTT. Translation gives CASSAKSSGVNTGELFF.